The clone carrying this T cell receptor beta chain has a handful of counts. Its antigen is unknown. The ends were cut back, 5 bases at V and 0 bases at J, with 2 bases in the middle. This CDR3 region has 12 residues. Looked up from germline, CDR1 is MNHNY and CDR2 is SVGAGI (reference sequence). This sample is part of a study of shared clonotypes between healthy human individuals. Whole-study results and caveats: All-four-donor shared clonotypes had higher generation probabilities than non-shared clonotypes did.

Libraries were prepared by immunoSEQ multiplex PCR; TCRdb keeps only in-frame clonotypes and omits some of them. Here the sample spans millions of clones, around nine tenths being singletons. The sequenced material came from naive CD4+ T cells sorted from blood. Subset given: CD45RA+ positively selected. The gene calls are TRBV6-6 and TRBJ1-5; the D is unclear. This sequence was found in a man younger than 30 in good health. In nucleotides, the CDR3 is TGTGCCAGCAGTGATAGCAATCAGCCCCAGCATTTT. Translated: CASSDSNQPQHF.